The TCR beta chain under discussion was sequenced for a study of shared clonotypes between healthy human individuals. Overall study findings and caveats: Only blood samples were collected, and tissue repertoires likely differ. Naive subsets, compared against memory subsets, generally had larger estimated richness values.

Naivety among CD8 cells was defined by CD45RO negativity and positive CCR7 selection, thereby excluding terminally differentiated effector memory CD45RA+ cells. Notes on this clone: The antigen is not known.

Trimming took 3 bases from V and 8 from J, leaving 10 bases between them. CDR1 LGHNA and CDR2 YSLEER come from the germline V gene. The CDR3 has 13 residues. TCRdb's table, derived via immunoSEQ multiplex PCR, lists solely in-frame clones and lacks some. The data contain under 1 million clones, around 93% of them singletons. The rearrangement uses TRBV4-3 and TRBJ2-2; maybe TRBD1 (6 bases). The specimen sequenced was naive CD8+ T cells sorted from blood. The receptor was derived from a young man in good health. This CDR3 reads CASSQYREGELFF. Here the CDR3 DNA reads TGCGCCAGCAGCCAGTACAGGGAGGGGGAGCTGTTTTTT.